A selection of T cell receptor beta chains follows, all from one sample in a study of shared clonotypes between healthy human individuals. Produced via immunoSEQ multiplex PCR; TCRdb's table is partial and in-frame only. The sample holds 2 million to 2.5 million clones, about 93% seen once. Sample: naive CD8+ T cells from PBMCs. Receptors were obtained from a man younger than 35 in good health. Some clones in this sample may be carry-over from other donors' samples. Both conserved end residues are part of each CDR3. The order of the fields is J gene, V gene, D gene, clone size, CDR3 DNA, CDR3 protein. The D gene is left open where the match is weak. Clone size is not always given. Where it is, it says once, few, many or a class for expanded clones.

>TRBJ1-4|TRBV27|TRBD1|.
TGTGCCAGCAGTTTATTACAGGGGCTGGGTGAAAAACTGTTTTTT
CASSLLQGLGEKLFF
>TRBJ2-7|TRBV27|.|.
TGTGCCAGCAGTCCATCTGGGGGGCAGACGAGCTACGAGCAGTACTTC
CASSPSGGQTSYEQYF
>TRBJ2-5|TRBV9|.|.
TGTGCCAGCAGCGTAGTAGCTGGGGAGACCCAGTACTTC
CASSVVAGETQYF
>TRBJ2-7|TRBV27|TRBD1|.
TGTGCCAGCAGACCTGGACAGGGGGCCTACGAGCAGTACTTC
CASRPGQGAYEQYF
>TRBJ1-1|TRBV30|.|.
TGTGCCTGGAGTTTCATTGGGGCCGGAGAAGCTTTCTTT
CAWSFIGAGEAFF
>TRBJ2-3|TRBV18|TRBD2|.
TGTGCCAGCTCACTACGAGGACTAGTTGACACAGATACGCAGTATTTT
CASSLRGLVDTDTQYF
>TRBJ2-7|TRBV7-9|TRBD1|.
TGTGCCAGCAGACCCCCCGTGCAGGGGGATTCCTACGAGCAGTACTTC
CASRPPVQGDSYEQYF
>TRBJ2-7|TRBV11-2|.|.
TGTGCCAGCAGCTTCGGAGCAGGACCCTACGAGCAGTACTTC
CASSFGAGPYEQYF
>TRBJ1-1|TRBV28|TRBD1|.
TGTGCCAGCAGTCTTAGACAGGGGATGAACACTGAAGCTTTCTTT
CASSLRQGMNTEAFF
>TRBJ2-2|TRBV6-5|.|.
TGTGCCAGCAGTTACGACTCCGGGGAGCTGTTTTTT
CASSYDSGELFF
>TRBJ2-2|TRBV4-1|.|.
TGCGCCAGCAGCCACAGGGGTGACGGGGAGCTGTTTTTT
CASSHRGDGELFF
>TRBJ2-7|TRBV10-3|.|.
TGTGCCATCAGTGAGTCGGGGACCTACGAGCAGTACTTC
CAISESGTYEQYF
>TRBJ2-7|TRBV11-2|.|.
TGTGCCAGCAGCTTAGGGCCAGTCTACGAGCAGTACTTC
CASSLGPVYEQYF
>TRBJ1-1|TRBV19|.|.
TGTGCCAGTAGTATAGATAGCACTGAAGCTTTCTTT
CASSIDSTEAFF
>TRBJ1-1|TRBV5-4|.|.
TGTGCCAGCAGCCCGACGGGGGGGGCGGCTGAAGCTTTCTTT
CASSPTGGAAEAFF
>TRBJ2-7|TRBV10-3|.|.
TGTGCCATCAGTGAGTCCAGGGGCGGCGACGAGCAGTACTTC
CAISESRGGDEQYF
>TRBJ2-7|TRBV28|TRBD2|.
TGTGCCAGCAGCGGACTAGCGGGGCCTCGCGAGCAGTACTTC
CASSGLAGPREQYF
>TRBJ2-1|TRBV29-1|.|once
TGCAGCGTTGTGGGGACATCGTTTCCGAGCTCCTACAATGAGCAGTTCTTC
CSVVGTSFPSSYNEQFF
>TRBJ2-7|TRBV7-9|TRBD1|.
TGTGCCAGCAGCCGGACAGGGGGGAACGAGCAGTACTTC
CASSRTGGNEQYF
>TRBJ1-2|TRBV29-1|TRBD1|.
TGCAGCGTCCTGACAGGGGCCTATGGCTACACCTTC
CSVLTGAYGYTF
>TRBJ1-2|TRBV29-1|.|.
TGCAGCGTTGAAGCGCTCGCCGGGGGCTACACCTTC
CSVEALAGGYTF
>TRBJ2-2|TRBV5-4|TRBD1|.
TGTGCCAGCAGCTTGGAAGACAGGGGAACCGGGGAGCTGTTTTTT
CASSLEDRGTGELFF
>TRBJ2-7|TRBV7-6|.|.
TGTGCCAGCAGCCCCGCGACAGGAGCCTACGAGCAGTACTTC
CASSPATGAYEQYF
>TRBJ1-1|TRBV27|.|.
TGTGCCAGCAGTTTATCGGCGGACACTGAAGCTTTCTTT
CASSLSADTEAFF
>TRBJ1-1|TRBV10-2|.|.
TGCGCCAGCAGTGACAGCACTGAAGCTTTCTTT
CASSDSTEAFF
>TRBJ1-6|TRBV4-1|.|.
TGCGCCAGCAGCCAAGGGGGCGATTGGCCCACACCCCTCCACTTT
CASSQGGDWPTPLHF
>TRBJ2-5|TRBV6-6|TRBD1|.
TGTGCCAGCAGTTACTCGACAGGGGGCCTGGAGACCCAGTACTTC
CASSYSTGGLETQYF
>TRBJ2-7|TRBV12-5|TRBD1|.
TGTGCTAGTGGTTTGTACCAGCCCCGGGACAGGGACTACGAGCAGTACTTC
CASGLYQPRDRDYEQYF
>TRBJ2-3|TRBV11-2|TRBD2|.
TGTGCCAGCAGCTCACGGGGACTAGCGGGAAGCACAGATACGCAGTATTTT
CASSSRGLAGSTDTQYF
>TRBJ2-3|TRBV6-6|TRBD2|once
TGTGCCAGCACCCCCGGGGGGGCCAGCACAGATACGCAGTATTTT
CASTPGGASTDTQYF
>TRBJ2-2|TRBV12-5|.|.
TGTGCTAGTGGTTTGGGCACCGGGGAGCTGTTTTTT
CASGLGTGELFF
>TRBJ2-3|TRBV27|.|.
TGTGCCAGCAGTTTCTCGTCCGGACTCCAAGATACGCAGTATTTT
CASSFSSGLQDTQYF
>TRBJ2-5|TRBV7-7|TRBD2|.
TGTGCCAGCAGCTTTAGCGGGAGGCAGCAAGAGACCCAGTACTTC
CASSFSGRQQETQYF